This T cell receptor (beta chain) emerged from a study of blood T cell repertoires in COVID-19. Study in general: Sites across the United States, Italy and Spain contributed samples from acute and convalescent COVID-19. The analysed material was cDNA or gDNA that came from T cells, B-cell-depleted T cells, or PBMCs.

In germline, CDR1 is SGHTA, CDR2 FQGNSA. V lost 6 bases, J lost 9 bases, and 15 bases stayed unmatched. This CDR3 comprises 16 residues. Sequencing was performed with immunoSEQ multiplex PCR; in TCRdb, only in-frame clones are kept and a portion is missing. Here the sample spans 150,000 or so clones, 75% to 90% being singletons. Clinical histories supplied by participants themselves formed the basis of cohort assignment. The study counted Cohort 3 donors as recovered given two negative PCRs, clearance, or symptom resolution. This sequence originates from a woman in her forties or fifties who had recovered from COVID-19. The rearrangement joins TRBV7-2 to TRBJ2-1; 9 bases map to TRBD1. The sample taken for sequencing was PBMCs or T cells enriched from blood (not recorded which). The CDR3 loop is CASSHTGTGLRSEQFF. The CDR3 nucleotides read TGTGCCAGCAGTCATACCGGGACAGGGTTACGGAGTGAGCAGTTCTTC.